Below, one T cell receptor beta chain is given with its context. Antigen: not known. The data belong to a study of radiation and T cells in renal cell carcinoma. General observations from the study: Top tumor clonotypes rose in blood 2 weeks post-radiation, then contracted.

The CDR3 length is 12 residues. Germline V lookup: CDR1 SEHNR, CDR2 FQNEAQ (reference sequence). V gave up 1 base and J gave up 8 bases, with 5 bases separating them. Time point here: blood 4 weeks post-SBRT, at nephrectomy. The treatment is: 15 Gy SBRT to primary tumor, nephrectomy 4 weeks later. Nephrectomy followed 15 Gy stereotactic body radiation by 4 weeks. Radiation-treated patients gave blood at baseline, week 2 and week 4. The patient's renal cell carcinoma had clear cell pathology. Only in-frame clones appear in the TCRdb table, and some are missing; sequencing was by immunoSEQ multiplex PCR. This table has approximately 170,000 clones, roughly nine tenths appearing once.

The clonotype originates from a woman in her fifties or sixties with renal cell carcinoma. The chain has TRBV7-9 and TRBJ1-4; no definite D call. Sequencing used blood, obtained from a patient whose treatment included radiotherapy and nephrectomy. The CDR3 DNA reads as TGTGCCAGCAGCTTAGGGAGCGAAAAACTGTTTTTT. Residues: CASSLGSEKLFF.